This T cell receptor (beta chain) was identified during a study of blood T cell repertoires in COVID-19. Study overall: The samples span acute and convalescent COVID-19 from the United States, Italy and Spain.

Assay: immunoSEQ multiplex PCR; the TCRdb copy retains only in-frame clones and omits some. Of about 210,000 clones in the sample, 70% to 90% are singletons; the top ten hold around 4.8%. CDR3 length: 16 amino acids. The V gene's germline CDR1 is GTSNPN and CDR2 SVGIG (reference sequence). J was trimmed by 4 bases and V by 4 bases; bases with no gene match: 9. This clone was observed a single time. The TCR originated in a woman in her forties with acute or convalescent COVID-19. The J gene is TRBJ2-2, the V gene TRBV30; 10 bases map to TRBD1. Sequenced: peripheral blood. The CDR3 DNA is TGTGCCTGGATAGGACGACAGGGGGCCCCCACCGGGGAGCTGTTTTTT. Amino acids: CAWIGRQGAPTGELFF.